The T cell receptor (beta chain) described here comes from a study of T cells after posttransplantation cyclophosphamide. This clone was detected many times. Only in-frame clones appear in the TCRdb table, and some are missing; sequencing was by immunoSEQ multiplex PCR. Recorded here are roughly 8,000 clones, none singletons. Cyclophosphamide on days +3 and +4 followed busulfan-fludarabine conditioning and a marrow graft. This CDR3 has 17 residues. The V gene's germline CDR1 is MGHDK and CDR2 SYGVNS. Trimming left V 0 bases short and J 4 bases short, with 16 bases between. This chain joins TRBV25-1 and TRBJ2-1; a possible D gene is TRBD2 (7 bases). The clonotype was recovered from a female patient aged 45-65 years who received an allogeneic stem cell transplant from a related donor, was CMV-positive, and had no GVHD. The T cells may come from the graft donor. The sample consisted of PBMCs, taken after allogeneic stem cell transplant with posttransplant cyclophosphamide. This chain's CDR3 is CASSEYRGSAGYNEQFF. The CDR3 DNA reads TGTGCCAGCAGTGAATATAGGGGGTCAGCGGGGTACAATGAGCAGTTCTTC.